This TCR beta chain appears in the sequencing data of a study of blood T cell repertoires in COVID-19. Study details: Whether acute or convalescent, the COVID-19 samples came from the United States, Italy and Spain. T cells, B-cell-depleted T cells, or PBMCs supplied cDNA or gDNA.

Study processing details: Estimates of nucleated cell counts were drawn from the amplification of reference gene primers. Only in-frame clones appear in the TCRdb table, and some are missing; sequencing was by immunoSEQ multiplex PCR. V and J calls and clone size are those listed in that table; D and trimming were worked out from the DNA. The data show 200,000 to 300,000 clones, 83% seen once. The CDR3 runs to 15 residues. Germline CDR1 is WSHSY and CDR2 is SAAADI. V was trimmed by 3 bases and J by 14 bases, leaving 20 bases between them. This receptor was taken from a human donor in a cohort sampled during active COVID-19. V usage is TRBV10-2 and J usage is TRBJ1-6; maybe TRBD1 (5 bases). Sequenced input: peripheral blood. CDR3 DNA: TGCGCCAGCAGTGAACTTGCAGGGAAGGGAATGGCCCTCCACTTT. Translation: CASSELAGKGMALHF.